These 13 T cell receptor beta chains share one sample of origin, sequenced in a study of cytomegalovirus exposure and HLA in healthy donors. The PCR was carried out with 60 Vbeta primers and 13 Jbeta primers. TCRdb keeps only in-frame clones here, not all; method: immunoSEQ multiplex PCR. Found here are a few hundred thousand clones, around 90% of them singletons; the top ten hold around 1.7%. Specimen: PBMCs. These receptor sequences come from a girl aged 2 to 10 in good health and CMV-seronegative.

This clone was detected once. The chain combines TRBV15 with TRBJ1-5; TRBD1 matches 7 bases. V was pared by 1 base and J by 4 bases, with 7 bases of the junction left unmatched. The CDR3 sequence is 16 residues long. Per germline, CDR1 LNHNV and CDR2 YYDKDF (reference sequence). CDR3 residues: CATSRGSPGGNQPQHF. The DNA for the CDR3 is TGTGCCACCAGCAGAGGTAGCCCAGGGGGAAATCAGCCCCAGCATTTT.

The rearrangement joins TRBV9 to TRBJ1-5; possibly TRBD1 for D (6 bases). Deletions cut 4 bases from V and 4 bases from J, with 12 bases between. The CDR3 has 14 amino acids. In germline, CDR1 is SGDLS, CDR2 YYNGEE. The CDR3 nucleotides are TGTGCCAGCAGCTCATCAGGGGTGAATCAGCCCCAGCATTTT. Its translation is CASSSSGVNQPQHF.

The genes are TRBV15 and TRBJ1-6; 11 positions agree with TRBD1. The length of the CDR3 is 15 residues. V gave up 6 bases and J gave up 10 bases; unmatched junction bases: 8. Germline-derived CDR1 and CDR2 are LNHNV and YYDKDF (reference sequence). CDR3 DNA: TGTGCCACCAGTCCTGGACAGGGGGCGGTCTCACCCCTCCACTTT. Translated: CATSPGQGAVSPLHF.

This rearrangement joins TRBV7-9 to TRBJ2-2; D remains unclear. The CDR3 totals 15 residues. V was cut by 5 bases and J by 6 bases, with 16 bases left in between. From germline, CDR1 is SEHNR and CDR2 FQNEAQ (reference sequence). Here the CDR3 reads CASSVRLSVPGELFF. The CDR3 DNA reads TGTGCCAGCAGCGTAAGACTGTCGGTTCCCGGGGAGCTGTTTTTT. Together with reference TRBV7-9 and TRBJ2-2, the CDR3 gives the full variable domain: DTGVSQNPRHKITKRGQNVTFRCDPISEHNRLYWYRQTLGQGPEFLTYFQNEAQLEKSRLLSDRFSAERPKGSFSTLEIQRTEQGDSAMYLCASSVRLSVPGELFFGEGSRLTVL.

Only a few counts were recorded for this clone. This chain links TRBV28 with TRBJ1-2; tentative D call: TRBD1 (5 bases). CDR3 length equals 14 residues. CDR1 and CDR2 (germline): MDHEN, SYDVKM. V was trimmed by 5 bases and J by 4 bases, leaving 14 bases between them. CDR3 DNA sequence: TGTGCCAGCAGTCCTCACGGGGGTGGCTATGGCTACACCTTC. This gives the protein CASSPHGGGYGYTF.

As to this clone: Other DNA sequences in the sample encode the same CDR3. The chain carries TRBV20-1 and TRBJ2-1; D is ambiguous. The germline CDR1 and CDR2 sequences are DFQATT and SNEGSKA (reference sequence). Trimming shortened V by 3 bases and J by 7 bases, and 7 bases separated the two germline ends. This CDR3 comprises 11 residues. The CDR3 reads CSASPGNEQFF. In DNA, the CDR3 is TGCAGTGCTAGCCCCGGGAATGAGCAGTTCTTC.

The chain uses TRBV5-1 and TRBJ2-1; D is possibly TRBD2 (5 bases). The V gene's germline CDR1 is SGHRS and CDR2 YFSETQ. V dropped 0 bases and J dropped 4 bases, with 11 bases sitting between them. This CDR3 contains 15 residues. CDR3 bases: TGCGCCAGCAGCTTGGAACCCACGGGGTACAATGAGCAGTTCTTC. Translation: CASSLEPTGYNEQFF. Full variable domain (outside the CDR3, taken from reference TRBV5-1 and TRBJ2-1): KAGVTQTPRYLIKTRGQQVTLSCSPISGHRSVSWYQQTPGQGLQFLFEYFSETQRNKGNFPGRFSGRQFSNSRSEMNVSTLELGDSALYLCASSLEPTGYNEQFFGPGTRLTVL.

CDR3 loop: CASAQGGGYEQYF. DNA for the CDR3: TGTGCCTCCGCCCAGGGGGGCGGGTACGAGCAGTACTTC. V gene TRBV10-3 combines with J gene TRBJ2-5; possible D gene TRBD1, 7 bases. The J call may not be correct, given that the DNA end is closer to TRBJ2-7. CDR1 ENHRY and CDR2 SYGVKD come from the germline V gene. CDR3 length equals 13 residues.

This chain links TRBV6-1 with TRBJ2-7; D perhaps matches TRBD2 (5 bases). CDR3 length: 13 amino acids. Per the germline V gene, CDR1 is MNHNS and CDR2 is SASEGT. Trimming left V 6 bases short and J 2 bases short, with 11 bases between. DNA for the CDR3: TGTGCCAGCAGGCCACCCGGGGCCTACGAGCAGTACTTC. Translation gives CASRPPGAYEQYF.

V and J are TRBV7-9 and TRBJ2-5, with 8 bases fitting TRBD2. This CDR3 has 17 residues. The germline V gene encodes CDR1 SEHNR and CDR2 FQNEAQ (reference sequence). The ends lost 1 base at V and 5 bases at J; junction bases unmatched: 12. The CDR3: CASSLGRQREPLETQYF. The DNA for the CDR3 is TGTGCCAGCAGCTTAGGGAGGCAGCGGGAGCCCTTGGAGACCCAGTACTTC.

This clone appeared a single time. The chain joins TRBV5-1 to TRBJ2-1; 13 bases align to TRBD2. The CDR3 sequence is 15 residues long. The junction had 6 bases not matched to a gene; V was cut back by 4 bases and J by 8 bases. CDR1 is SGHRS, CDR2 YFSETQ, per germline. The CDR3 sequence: CASSPGTSGIYEQFF. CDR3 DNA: TGCGCCAGCAGCCCTGGGACTAGCGGGATATATGAGCAGTTCTTC.

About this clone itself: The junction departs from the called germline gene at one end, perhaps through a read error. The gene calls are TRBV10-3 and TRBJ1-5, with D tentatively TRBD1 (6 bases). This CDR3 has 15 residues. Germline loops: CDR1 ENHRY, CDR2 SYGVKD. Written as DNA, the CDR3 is TGTGCCGTCAGTGAGCATTTGGGACAAGGTCAGCCCCAGCATTTT. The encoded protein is CAVSEHLGQGQPQHF.

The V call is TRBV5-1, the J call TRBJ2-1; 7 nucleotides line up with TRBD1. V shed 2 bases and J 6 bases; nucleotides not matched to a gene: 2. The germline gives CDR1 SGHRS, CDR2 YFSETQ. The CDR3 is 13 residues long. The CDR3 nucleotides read TGCGCCAGCAGCTTACAGGGGTTCAATGAGCAGTTCTTC. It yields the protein CASSLQGFNEQFF. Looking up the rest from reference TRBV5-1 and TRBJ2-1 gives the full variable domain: KAGVTQTPRYLIKTRGQQVTLSCSPISGHRSVSWYQQTPGQGLQFLFEYFSETQRNKGNFPGRFSGRQFSNSRSEMNVSTLELGDSALYLCASSLQGFNEQFFGPGTRLTVL.